The T cell receptor beta chain described here comes from a study of PD-L1 blockade in urothelial cancer (dated by TCRdb to about 2017). Notes on the research overall: Therapy was started around 2014 for all patients, and atezolizumab 1,200 mg was administered intravenously every 3 weeks. About 85% of the roughly 30 patients were males with bladder-origin urothelial cancer, and about 65% of the roughly 29 reported a prior smoking history. An ECOG performance status of 0 or 1 was recorded for the patients, and 0 to 3 prior chemotherapy regimens had been received by the patients. Blood samples were analyzed at 3 weeks after treatment start (second dose) and at 6 weeks after treatment start. Blood samples yielded a median of around 130,000 T cells and more than 80,000 unique TCRs, with median clonality 0.080. An exploratory multi-omic analysis was conducted of the somatic, immune and clinical correlates of response to PD-L1 blockade with atezolizumab in urothelial cancer. Pretreatment tumor samples, along with matched peripheral blood collected serially before and after atezolizumab treatment, underwent TCR sequencing. Durable clinical benefit was defined as a progression-free survival longer than 6 months, and TCR features were additionally tested against progression-free survival and overall survival. In the same patients who had TCR sequencing, pretreatment tumors also underwent whole exome sequencing and RNA sequencing. Durable clinical benefit was achieved by nine patients and was not achieved by 20 patients. Under 30 patients had pretreatment blood TCR-seq, roughly 24 had at least one posttreatment blood collection, and roughly 24 had tumor TCR-seq.

To estimate absolute template abundance from read counts, synthetic TCR analog templates were spiked into each PCR. The immunoSEQ assay was used to amplify TCRbeta CDR3 regions from genomic DNA with bias-controlled V and J gene primers. Sequencing of rearranged TCRbeta segments was performed at approximately 20X coverage. On the study's bioinformatics: Clustering was used to correct sequencing errors, and CDR3s were annotated against IMGT to assign V, D and J genes. Downstream analyses used only productive TCRbeta rearrangements, leaving out any out-of-frame or stop-codon sequences. Clonality was computed as one minus Shannon entropy normalized by the log of the number of unique productive sequences. Fisher's exact test with Benjamini-Hochberg correction, using a cutoff of adjusted p below 0.01, was how clones that differed between time points or between blood and tumor were identified. TCRdb mirrors the immuneACCESS table, restricted to in-frame sequences. Some clones are absent from its copies; in checked studies, under half trace to an unresolved V gene, and the reason for the others is unknown. D and trimming were read from the DNA, whereas the V and J calls and clone size are those reported in that table. For this sample the table gives 50,000 to 60,000 clones, of which 85% to 90% were detected only once. Approximately 2.9% of the sample rests with the top ten.

A cohort of approximately 31 patients with locally advanced or metastatic urothelial carcinoma, treated at Memorial Sloan Kettering on a trial protocol, was included. Peripheral blood mononuclear cells were collected from each patient pretreatment and during treatment, giving between 1 and 8 total time points per patient. The Qiagen DNeasy Blood extraction kit was used to purify genomic DNA from total PBMCs and from tumor samples. PBMCs were collected pretreatment and during treatment, and were isolated and stored as previously described. Broad study findings and their caveats: Because of the small sample size (n ≈ 28) and the many exploratory analyses performed, the results are intended to be regarded as hypothesis-generating. A pretreatment peripheral blood TCR clonality below the median was linked to improved progression-free and overall survival. At 3 weeks after the start of treatment, tumor-associated TCR clones in peripheral blood had expanded more in patients with durable benefit (n ≈ 23, p = 0.022).

According to the germline V gene, CDR1 reads ENHRY and CDR2 reads SYGVKD. The CDR3 runs 15 amino acids, cysteine and phenylalanine included. Kept here is only the CDR3 DNA, which spans 45 bases and is read in frame from base 1. V and J lose 10 bases and 1 base, and a span of 19 bases separates them. This clone occurred a few times. Its antigen remains undetermined. No much larger clone exists at a distance of one base, and base qualities are not known. The TCR was taken from a man in his fifties with urothelial cancer. The material was PBMCs, obtained around atezolizumab (anti-PD-L1) treatment. The receptor chain draws on TRBV10-3 and TRBJ1-1; the D segment cannot be called with confidence. This receptor carries the CDR3 CASSTSGIQNTEAFF. The nucleotide sequence reads as follows: TGTGCCAGCTCAACGTCCGGGATACAGAACACTGAAGCTTTCTTT.